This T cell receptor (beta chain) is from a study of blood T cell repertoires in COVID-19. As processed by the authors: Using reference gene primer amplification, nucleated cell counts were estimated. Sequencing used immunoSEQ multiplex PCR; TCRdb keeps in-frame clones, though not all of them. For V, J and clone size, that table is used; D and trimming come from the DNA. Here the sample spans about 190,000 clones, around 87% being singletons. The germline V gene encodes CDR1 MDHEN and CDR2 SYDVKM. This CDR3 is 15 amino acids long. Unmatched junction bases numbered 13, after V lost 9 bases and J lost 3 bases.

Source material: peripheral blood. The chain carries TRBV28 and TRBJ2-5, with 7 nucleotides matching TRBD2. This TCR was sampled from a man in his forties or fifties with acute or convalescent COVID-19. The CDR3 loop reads CASALREGLEETQYF. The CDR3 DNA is TGTGCCAGTGCCCTGAGGGAGGGTCTGGAAGAGACCCAGTACTTC.